These T cell receptor beta chains were read from a single sample in a study of cytomegalovirus exposure and HLA in healthy donors. Profiling relied on immunoSEQ multiplex PCR, and the TCRdb table lists in-frame clones only, not all of them. The table includes under 85,000 clones, 76% detected once. Sample: PBMCs. The receptor set was obtained from a man aged 18 to 35 in good health and CMV-seronegative. CDR3s include the opening cysteine and the closing phenylalanine or tryptophan. Each record gives: CDR3 length, J gene, V gene, CDR3 protein.

len: 16; j_gene: TRBJ1-2; v_gene: TRBV4-3; CDR3aa: CASSQDWAGGYYGYTF
len: 16; j_gene: TRBJ1-2; v_gene: TRBV4-2; CDR3aa: CASSQRVGQSNYGYTF
len: 14; j_gene: TRBJ1-3; v_gene: TRBV11-2; CDR3aa: CASSLGASGNTIYF
len: 14; j_gene: TRBJ2-5; v_gene: TRBV7-8; CDR3aa: CASSPRRSQETQYF
len: 13; j_gene: TRBJ1-2; v_gene: TRBV28; CDR3aa: CASGDRGGDGYTF
len: 17; j_gene: TRBJ2-1; v_gene: TRBV5-1; CDR3aa: CASSPWGGSQGAHEQFF
len: 17; j_gene: TRBJ2-5; v_gene: TRBV5-1; CDR3aa: CASSLDGVGGVRETQYF
len: 16; j_gene: TRBJ2-4; v_gene: TRBV2; CDR3aa: CASSERTGGVQNIQYF
len: 14; j_gene: TRBJ1-1; v_gene: TRBV28; CDR3aa: CASSTGGVWTEAFF
len: 17; j_gene: TRBJ2-5; v_gene: TRBV7-6; CDR3aa: CASSLHPGRDTQETQYF
len: 13; j_gene: TRBJ1-1; v_gene: TRBV14; CDR3aa: CASSLGGNTEAFF
len: 12; j_gene: TRBJ1-2; v_gene: TRBV28; CDR3aa: CASSRANYGYTF
len: 13; j_gene: TRBJ2-5; v_gene: TRBV19; CDR3aa: CASSIVTEETQYF
len: 17; j_gene: TRBJ1-6; v_gene: TRBV28; CDR3aa: CASSGGQTSWYNSPLHF
len: 15; j_gene: TRBJ2-2; v_gene: TRBV5-1; CDR3aa: CASSLGRQNTGELFF
len: 18; j_gene: TRBJ1-6; v_gene: TRBV14; CDR3aa: CASSQKTARSSYNSPLHF
len: 14; j_gene: TRBJ2-5; v_gene: TRBV5-5; CDR3aa: CASSRLGGQETQYF
len: 16; j_gene: TRBJ2-1; v_gene: TRBV27; CDR3aa: CASRTGGGSSYNEQFF
len: 19; j_gene: TRBJ2-2; v_gene: TRBV10-3; CDR3aa: CAISVLGLAGGLNTGELFF
len: 14; j_gene: TRBJ1-1; v_gene: TRBV4-1; CDR3aa: CASSQETDRGEAFF
len: 15; j_gene: TRBJ1-6; v_gene: TRBV28; CDR3aa: CASSFWGRGDSPLHF
len: 16; j_gene: TRBJ2-3; v_gene: TRBV7-2; CDR3aa: CASSLASGGFRDTQYF
len: 15; j_gene: TRBJ2-3; v_gene: TRBV19; CDR3aa: CASSIKGSSTDTQYF
len: 12; j_gene: TRBJ2-1; v_gene: TRBV5-6; CDR3aa: CASSRRYNEQFF
len: 13; j_gene: TRBJ1-2; v_gene: TRBV19; CDR3aa: CASTPAGDDGYTF
len: 15; j_gene: TRBJ2-2; v_gene: TRBV7-9; CDR3aa: CASSLAGGSVGELFF
len: 15; j_gene: TRBJ1-1; v_gene: TRBV4-3; CDR3aa: CASSQDQGAYTEAFF
len: 15; j_gene: TRBJ1-1; v_gene: TRBV9; CDR3aa: CASTSGGGMNTEAFF
len: 17; j_gene: TRBJ1-1; v_gene: TRBV4-1; CDR3aa: CASSRLGQALGNTEAFF
len: 13; j_gene: TRBJ2-5; v_gene: TRBV15; CDR3aa: CATSRGRQETQYF
len: 14; j_gene: TRBJ2-3; v_gene: TRBV7-8; CDR3aa: CASSSRLGTDTQYF
len: 14; j_gene: TRBJ1-5; v_gene: TRBV19; CDR3aa: CASSIAGGNQPQHF
len: 16; j_gene: TRBJ2-3; v_gene: TRBV5-6; CDR3aa: CASRSTSGGLADTQYF
len: 13; j_gene: TRBJ2-4; v_gene: TRBV28; CDR3aa: CASSSGLAGGRYF
len: 15; j_gene: TRBJ1-1; v_gene: TRBV5-1; CDR3aa: CASSLDRFGMGEAFF
len: 13; j_gene: TRBJ2-5; v_gene: TRBV14; CDR3aa: CASSTGGWETQYF
len: 14; j_gene: TRBJ2-3; v_gene: TRBV7-3; CDR3aa: CASSKTGGRDTQYF
len: 11; j_gene: TRBJ2-5; v_gene: TRBV29-1; CDR3aa: CSVGDSQTQYF